The source of this TCR beta chain is a study of radiotherapy plus CTLA-4 blockade in lung cancer. Across the study: Disease control was achieved by roughly 32% of patients, and objective responses by about 17%.

This table comes from immunoSEQ multiplex PCR, and its TCRdb copy is limited to in-frame clones, with some not included. Of tens of thousands of clones listed, 82% are singletons. This CDR3 spans 15 amino acids. Germline assignment: CDR1 SGHVS and CDR2 FQNEAQ. Trimming stripped 7 bases from V and 6 bases from J, with 19 bases between. Specimen: peripheral blood, collected from a patient treated with radiotherapy plus ipilimumab. This chain links TRBV7-8 with TRBJ1-5; D remains ambiguous. The TCR sequence derives from a human donor with non-small cell lung cancer that progressed on radiotherapy plus ipilimumab. CDR3 loop: CASTPRRGSGQPQHF. The CDR3 DNA follows: TGTGCCAGCACCCCCAGAAGAGGGAGTGGTCAGCCCCAGCATTTT.